What follows are 27 T cell receptor beta chains derived from one specimen sequenced in a study of T cell responses to AZD1222 COVID-19 vaccine. Sequenced by immunoSEQ multiplex PCR; TCRdb stores in-frame clones only, minus some. This table has 55,000 to 60,000 clones, approximately 85% appearing once. This specimen was peripheral blood, taken on day 0 of MenACWY control vaccination. These receptors came from an adult in good health.

The genes are TRBV7-2 and TRBJ2-5; D is ambiguous. From germline, CDR1 is SGHTA and CDR2 FQGNSA. This CDR3 spans 14 amino acids. V dropped 1 base and J dropped 2 bases, with 8 bases sitting between them. CDR3 amino acids: CASSLVISQETQYF. CDR3 coding DNA: TGTGCCAGCAGCTTAGTGATCAGTCAAGAGACCCAGTACTTC.

The chain has TRBV5-1 and TRBJ2-5; D possibly corresponds to TRBD1 (6 bases). Between the trimmed V and J ends, which lost 0 bases and 0 bases, there was a span of 12 bases. The CDR3 extends over 16 amino acids. The germline gives CDR1 SGHRS, CDR2 YFSETQ. The CDR3 nucleotides read TGCGCCAGCAGCTTGGAAGGGACATCGAACCAAGAGACCCAGTACTTC. Encoded protein: CASSLEGTSNQETQYF.

This clone was seen only once. The chain carries TRBV7-2 and TRBJ2-7; D uncertain. From germline, CDR1 is SGHTA and CDR2 FQGNSA. With 5 bases removed from V and 2 bases from J, the gap between germline ends came to 4 bases. The CDR3 is made up of 11 amino acids. CDR3 sequence reads: CASSRTYEQYF. CDR3 DNA sequence: TGTGCCAGCAGCCGCACCTACGAGCAGTACTTC.

The rearrangement uses TRBV10-1 and TRBJ2-5; D gene unclear. This CDR3 region has 12 residues. The V and J ends lost 6 bases and 5 bases respectively, with 10 bases between them. Germline loops: CDR1 WNHNN, CDR2 SYGVQD (reference sequence). The CDR3 sequence is CASSKNGETQYF. CDR3 nucleotide sequence: TGCGCCAGCAGCAAAAACGGGGAGACCCAGTACTTC.

The CDR3 region has the DNA TGCGCCAGCAGCCATAGGGGACCGGCAAATTCACCCCTCCACTTT. Amino acid sequence: CASSHRGPANSPLHF. The genes are TRBV4-3 and TRBJ1-6, with TRBD1 as a possible D gene (5 bases). This CDR3 is built from 15 residues. Germline CDR1 and CDR2: LGHNA and YSLEER. The V end was cut by 3 bases, the J end by 7 bases, with 13 bases between.

The chain joins TRBV5-4 to TRBJ2-2; D possibly corresponds to TRBD1 (6 bases). The V gene's germline CDR1 is SGHNT and CDR2 YYREEE (reference sequence). Deletions cut 5 bases from V and 3 bases from J, with 17 bases between. The length of the CDR3 is 16 residues. The CDR3 here is CASRSGGQGHTGELFF. CDR3 DNA sequence: TGTGCCAGCAGGAGTGGTGGGCAGGGGCACACCGGGGAGCTGTTTTTT.

The V call is TRBV2, the J call TRBJ2-5; 10 nucleotides match TRBD2. The CDR3 runs to 16 residues. Germline values: CDR1 SNHLY, CDR2 FYNNEI. The V and J ends lost 3 bases and 4 bases, in that order; junction bases with no gene match: 8. CDR3 in DNA: TGTGCCAGCAGTGATAGGCTAGCGGGAGTGGGAGAGACCCAGTACTTC. It translates to CASSDRLAGVGETQYF.

The chain couples TRBV11-2 to TRBJ1-4, with D uncertain. Trimming took off 5 bases at V and 8 bases at J, with 18 bases between the two ends. The CDR3 is 15 amino acids. In germline, CDR1 is SGHAT, CDR2 FQNNGV. CDR3 protein: CASSLTGLTREKLFF. Written as DNA, the CDR3 is TGTGCCAGCAGCCTCACTGGGTTGACGCGAGAAAAACTGTTTTTT.

The genes are TRBV24-1 and TRBJ2-5; 8 bases are shared with TRBD1. Germline assignment: CDR1 KGHDR and CDR2 SFDVKD. Losses at the gene ends were 6 bases for V and 4 bases for J; bases not matched to a gene: 12. The CDR3 consists of 16 residues. The DNA for the CDR3 is TGTGCCACCAGTCTTGGCCAGGGGGCGCTTCGAGAGACCCAGTACTTC. This gives the protein CATSLGQGALRETQYF.

The rearrangement links TRBV7-3 to TRBJ2-7; 8 nucleotides agree with TRBD2. The CDR3 spans 16 residues. Germline trimming cut 5 bases from V and 3 bases from J; bases unmatched to any gene: 12. Germline CDR1 and CDR2: SGHTA and FQGTGA. CDR3 coding DNA: TGTGCCAGCAGCACTCTCCGGGCCGCGGGGGGCTACGAGCAGTACTTC. As protein: CASSTLRAAGGYEQYF.

The chain couples TRBV5-1 to TRBJ2-6; TRBD2 matches at 14 bases. Germline V gene sequence: CDR1 SGHRS, CDR2 YFSETQ. The CDR3 runs 20 residues. J was trimmed by 1 base and V by 0 bases; bases with no gene match: 6. The CDR3 loop reads CASSLGQGLAGASGANVLTF. CDR3 nucleotides: TGCGCCAGCAGCTTGGGACAGGGACTAGCGGGAGCGTCTGGGGCCAACGTCCTGACTTTC.

The chain recombines TRBV19 with TRBJ2-2, with a weak D call TRBD2 (5 bases). Trimming took off 6 bases at V and 1 base at J, with 12 bases between the two ends. CDR3 length: 15 residues. CDR1 LNHDA and CDR2 SQIVND come from the germline V gene (reference sequence). The CDR3 bases are TGTGCCAGTAGCCCAGGACTGCTGAACACCGGGGAGCTGTTTTTT. It translates to CASSPGLLNTGELFF.

Here the CDR3 DNA reads TGTGCCAGCAGTCCCCGCAATAACGAGCAGTACTTC. As protein: CASSPRNNEQYF. The V call is TRBV6-5, the J call TRBJ2-7, with D hard to call. The V and J ends lost 5 bases and 5 bases respectively, with 10 bases between them. The CDR3 is 12 amino acids. CDR1 and CDR2 from the germline V gene are MNHEY and SVGAGI.

The chain combines TRBV12-5 with TRBJ1-5, with D maybe TRBD1 (5 bases). Between the trimmed V and J ends, which lost 5 bases and 10 bases, there was a span of 12 bases. This CDR3 is built from 12 residues. CDR1 is LGHNT, CDR2 FRNRAP, per germline. CDR3 in DNA: TGTGCTAGTGGTAAGGGGACTTTACCCCAGCATTTT. Amino acid sequence: CASGKGTLPQHF.

This clone showed up just a few times. This chain connects TRBV6-5 to TRBJ2-5, with D uncertain. Trimming took off 6 bases at V and 7 bases at J, with 18 bases between the two ends. The CDR3 consists of 14 residues. Germline assignment: CDR1 MNHEY and CDR2 SVGAGI. CDR3 in amino acids: CASSSQTPPGTQYF. DNA of the CDR3: TGTGCCAGCAGCAGCCAAACTCCCCCGGGGACCCAGTACTTC.

This clone was observed a few times. The V and J genes are TRBV27 and TRBJ2-7, with a weak D call TRBD2 (6 bases). Germline CDR1 and CDR2: MNHEY and SMNVEV (reference sequence). The CDR3 totals 14 residues. V was trimmed by 8 bases and J by 5 bases, leaving 19 bases between them. This CDR3 is CASAQDGSSNEQYF. CDR3 bases: TGTGCCAGCGCCCAGGACGGGAGTTCGAACGAGCAGTACTTC.

This clone was seen only once. J is TRBJ2-2 and V is TRBV19; D perhaps matches TRBD1 (5 bases). The CDR3 length is 14 residues. Per germline, CDR1 LNHDA and CDR2 SQIVND (reference sequence). Trimming stripped 3 bases from V and 4 bases from J, with 9 bases between. The CDR3 coding sequence is TGTGCCAGTAGTATGACAGCTTCCACCGGGGAGCTGTTTTTT. It yields the protein CASSMTASTGELFF.

V gene TRBV7-2 combines with J gene TRBJ2-2; 10 bases are shared with TRBD1. Germline trimming cut 8 bases from V and 3 bases from J; bases unmatched to any gene: 3. Germline V lookup: CDR1 SGHTA, CDR2 FQGNSA. CDR3 length equals 14 residues. CDR3 amino acids: CASGTGVHTGELFF. CDR3 bases: TGTGCCAGCGGGACAGGGGTTCACACCGGGGAGCTGTTTTTT.

For the CDR3, the DNA is TGTGCCAGCAGCTTAGCTAGCGGGAGAACTAATGAGCAGTTCTTC. Protein: CASSLASGRTNEQFF. This chain links TRBV7-2 with TRBJ2-1; 9 bases fit TRBD2. CDR1 and CDR2 from the germline V gene are SGHTA and FQGNSA. The ends lost 0 bases at V and 7 bases at J; junction bases unmatched: 4. This CDR3 is built from 15 residues. The full variable domain, its missing parts supplied by reference TRBV7-2 and TRBJ2-1, is GAGVSQSPSNKVTEKGKDVELRCDPISGHTALYWYRQSLGQGLEFLIYFQGNSAPDKSGLPSDRFSAERTGGSVSTLTIQRTQQEDSAVYLCASSLASGRTNEQFFGPGTRLTVL.

The chain recombines TRBV25-1 with TRBJ1-5; D ambiguous. The V end lost 5 bases, the J end lost 4 bases, and 12 bases lay between the germline ends. This CDR3 has 14 amino acids. Looked up from germline, CDR1 is MGHDK and CDR2 is SYGVNS. The CDR3 region is CASSRTDVNQPQHF. As DNA, the CDR3 is TGTGCCAGCAGTCGGACGGATGTTAATCAGCCCCAGCATTTT.

The chain recombines TRBV7-2 with TRBJ1-1; D is undetermined. V dropped 2 bases and J dropped 3 bases, with 13 bases sitting between them. The CDR3 has 15 amino acids. CDR1 is SGHTA, CDR2 FQGNSA, per germline. DNA of the CDR3: TGTGCCAGCAGCTTATGGGGTGGGAGGGACACTGAAGCTTTCTTT. It is translated as CASSLWGGRDTEAFF.

This clone has only a few counts. The chain carries TRBV5-6 and TRBJ1-2, with D tentatively TRBD1 (6 bases). The ends were cut back, 5 bases at V and 5 bases at J, with 13 bases in the middle. Germline lookup yields CDR1 SGHDT and CDR2 YYEEEE. The CDR3 is 13 residues long. The CDR3 region is CASSSGQLYGYTF. The CDR3 region has the DNA TGTGCCAGCAGTTCCGGACAGCTGTATGGCTACACCTTC. Full variable domain (remainder filled in from reference TRBV5-6 and TRBJ1-2): DAGVTQSPTHLIKTRGQQVTLRCSPKSGHDTVSWYQQALGQGPQFIFQYYEEEERQRGNFPDRFSGHQFPNYSSELNVNALLLGDSALYLCASSSGQLYGYTFGSGTRLTVV.

The chain combines TRBV19 with TRBJ1-2; D is undetermined. Trimming pared 0 bases from V and 4 bases from J, leaving 15 bases between. This CDR3 contains 16 residues. Germline CDR1 reads LNHDA; CDR2 reads SQIVND (reference sequence). For the CDR3, the DNA is TGTGCCAGTAGTATAGATGCAGTTCCCGGAGTCTATGGCTACACCTTC. This encodes CASSIDAVPGVYGYTF.

J is TRBJ1-5 and V is TRBV29-1; D might be TRBD1 (6 bases). The CDR3 has 14 amino acids. With 6 bases removed from V and 4 bases from J, the gap between germline ends came to 16 bases. The germline V gene encodes CDR1 SQVTM and CDR2 ANQGSEA. CDR3 amino acids: CSVGTGSPNQPQHF. In DNA, the CDR3 is TGCAGCGTCGGAACAGGGTCCCCTAATCAGCCCCAGCATTTT.

The chain joins TRBV5-1 to TRBJ1-1, with D unclear. Germline CDR1 is SGHRS and CDR2 is YFSETQ. The germline V and J ends were trimmed by 5 bases and 5 bases, with 16 bases remaining between them. This CDR3 comprises 14 residues. CDR3 nucleotides: TGCGCCAGCAGGGAAGGGCCCTGGGGTACTGAAGCTTTCTTT. This gives the protein CASREGPWGTEAFF.

This CDR3 reads CASSMVSRGTEAFF. The CDR3 nucleotides are TGTGCCAGTAGTATGGTCTCAAGGGGCACTGAAGCTTTCTTT. The V call is TRBV19, the J call TRBJ1-1; D possibly corresponds to TRBD1 (5 bases). The CDR3 has 14 amino acids. From germline, CDR1 is LNHDA and CDR2 SQIVND (reference sequence). V was clipped by 3 bases and J by 4 bases, with 12 bases between them.

This clone appeared a single time. The V call is TRBV5-1, the J call TRBJ1-5, with D possibly TRBD1 on 5 matching bases. The CDR3 loop spans 14 amino acids. Trimming removed 0 bases at V and 6 bases at J, with 10 bases between. Germline V gene sequence: CDR1 SGHRS, CDR2 YFSETQ. The CDR3 DNA follows: TGCGCCAGCAGCTTGGAAGGGGTTGGTCAGCCCCAGCATTTT. It codes for CASSLEGVGQPQHF.